This T cell receptor beta chain emerged from a study of cytomegalovirus exposure and HLA in healthy donors (dated by TCRdb to between 2016 and 2019). About the investigation overall: According to an earlier analysis of several hundred of the donors, about 179 million T cells yielded 95 million to 140 million unique TCR beta sequences and 276 Gb of sequence data. An early release that covered roughly 600 HLA-typed donors contained around 300 gigabases of sequencing data and 75 million to 100 million unique TCR sequences. Rather than using new phenotypic data, the later analysis identified candidate immune exposures from TCR beta sequences and from how often those sequences occurred across donors. Using immunosequencing, the study profiled T cell repertoires from 500 to 800 subjects and related those repertoires to cytomegalovirus serostatus. Among the roughly 430 genotyped donors, around 79% belonged to the genetic ancestry cluster associated with self-reported Caucasian donors. Every discovery cohort repertoire had been produced on one sequencing platform. Besides the first cohort of roughly 700 subjects, a separate validation cohort made up of 120 different subjects was used. Among almost 400 genotyped donors of the cohort, an average of approximately 240,000 unique TCR beta nucleotide sequences were sequenced per donor, roughly 20% of them non-productive. To predict cytomegalovirus infection status, the study brought together high-throughput TCR immunosequencing, statistical association of individual TCRs with disease status, and machine learning. Class I and class II HLA loci were covered by the typing at four-digit resolution. In a later analysis, previously published TCR beta repertoires from roughly 710 donors were re-analyzed and high-resolution HLA genotyping was added so that TCR occurrence patterns could be studied. An earlier analysis of fewer than 750 of the donors used high-throughput TCR beta sequencing to judge whether each TCR beta V gene segment behaved as functional or pseudogenic. Donor age, sex, ethnicity and CMV serostatus were compiled together with the repertoire data. Typing coverage differed by locus: A, B, C, DRB1 and DQB1 were typed in about 629-640 donors, DQA1 in about 560, DPA1 in around 610, and DPB1 in 472. The study aimed to test whether signatures of past pathogen exposure could be identified by cataloging public T cell receptors. Genome-wide SNP genotypes for about 65% of the roughly 670 donors were used in a later genetic analysis, which treated that subset as a discovery cohort. About five DR-DQ haplotypes were handled as single units for association and clustering because linkage in the cohort was strong. What the research found in general, with its limitations: According to a later analysis, TCR association rates differed among HLA loci, with DRB1 alleles showing the most associated TCRs and HLA-C alleles showing the fewest. A cluster of highly shared sequence variants was judged likely to be a technical artifact of the sequencing pipeline. According to a later analysis, parvovirus B19, influenza, CMV and Epstein-Barr virus appeared linked to several top co-occurrence clusters. A few of the identified cytomegalovirus-associated TCR beta chains were confirmed in vitro to be specific for cytomegalovirus antigens. In the study, 150 to 200 TCR beta chains were listed as associated with cytomegalovirus. While some public TCRs were present in many individuals, most TCR sequences turned up only very rarely across donors. Because counts were too low, 15 to 20 rarely observed V segments, including chromosome 9 orphons, were excluded from the earlier analysis of several hundred of the donors. A later analysis found that most CMV-associated TCR beta chains appeared HLA-restricted, with HLA associations seemingly driven largely by CMV exposure. When HLA alleles, especially DR and DQ, strongly co-occurred, attributing TCR associations to individual alleles was difficult. In an earlier analysis of 587 of the donors, most TCR beta V segments were observed in productive rearrangements about 87% or about 30% of the time, broadly matching IMGT annotations. The cohort was sequenced for TCR beta chains only, and without alpha or paired-chain data the features that could be detected were limited. HLA typing was unavailable for some donors at each locus, so association tests used only the typed subset. Some IMGT-functional V segments, including TRBV6-2 and TRBV6-3, could not be distinguished by the 87-base-pair reads and were therefore excluded. A further reported finding was that TCR beta sequences accurately predicted the HLA-A and HLA-B alleles for most subjects in the first cohort. Presence/absence analyses assumed roughly uniform sequencing depth across donors, an assumption that may not hold. In both the original and validation cohorts, the classifier was reported to diagnose cytomegalovirus status with high specificity and sensitivity. In a later analysis, HLA-associated TCR beta chains showed more clonal expansion and lower generation probabilities than non-associated chains that were equally common. In a later analysis, around 17,000 TCR beta sequences were associated with specific HLA alleles at a false discovery rate of 0.05. It was suggested by the authors that the approach could potentially be generalized to other disease states and immunological phenotypes. According to a later genetic analysis, donors in an Asian-associated ancestry cluster had fewer N-insertions in productive TCRs than the roughly 670-donor mean. For the cohort, immune exposure information was limited to CMV serostatus. V-gene and J-gene trimming of TCR beta chains was associated with a missense DCLRE1C variant in a later genetic analysis, and the association was replicated in an independent cohort. Correlated functional status among segregating V segments might reflect linkage disequilibrium, but an unknown experimental factor could not be ruled out.

The cohort consisted of 650 to 700 healthy bone marrow donors. At the time of sampling, every cohort member was nominally healthy, though immune exposures that went unrecorded were likely present. The donor was CMV seropositive and belonged to the group of a few hundred seropositive cohort members. Every donor gave a peripheral blood sample, and the peripheral blood mononuclear cells from that sample were used for TCR beta sequencing. Genomic DNA was extracted from the blood cell samples with the Qiagen DNeasy Blood Extraction Kit. Libraries came from the immunoSEQ multiplex PCR assay. The multiplex PCR relied on a mix of 60 forward primers for TCR Vbeta segments and 13 reverse primers for TCR Jbeta segments. The CDR3 region of rearranged TCR beta genes was amplified from genomic DNA with a multiplex PCR assay. The amplified TCR beta libraries were sequenced on the Illumina HiSeq System as 87-base-pair reads. In the source study's methods: Across the 670 or so repertoires, a later analysis counted some 81 million unique TCR beta chains, 9.5 million to 12 million of which were shared by at least two donors. Raw reads were error-corrected and collapsed into unique sequences with a nearest-neighbor algorithm that merged closely related sequences to remove PCR and sequencing errors. CDR3 sequences were aligned to IMGT reference sequences to assign V, D and J gene segments. For a sequence to be retained, a match of at least six nucleotides to both a V gene segment and a J gene segment was required. A rearrangement was called productive if the CDR3 had no stop codons and remained in frame with V and J, and every other rearrangement was called non-productive. Following IMGT convention, CDR3 was defined as the stretch from the second conserved V-encoded cysteine up to the conserved J-encoded phenylalanine. The earlier analysis of about 590 of the donors excluded sequences that lacked an unambiguous match to a single V gene segment. An earlier analysis of about 590 of the donors classified V segments as functional when productive rearrangements were above 56.7% and as segregating when the standard deviation between donors was above 5%. A statistical classification framework was built for diagnosing cytomegalovirus status from the catalog of TCR beta chain sequences. A later analysis assigned V and J genes by comparing TCR nucleotide sequences with IMGT/GENE-DB human TR gene sequences. A later analysis assigned CDR3 sequences and most-parsimonious VDJ recombination scenarios with the TCRdist pipeline. A later analysis defined each TCR beta chain by its CDR3 amino acid sequence plus V-gene family, and excluded reads lacking a unique V-gene family. In a later analysis, nearly 600 highly shared, low-generation-probability nucleotide sequences were removed to address suspected cross-contamination and a sequencing artifact. For each public chain, a later analysis derived a clonal expansion index from normalized ranks of inferred template counts within each repertoire. In a later analysis, generation probabilities were computed using a VDJ recombination model fitted to out-of-frame rearrangements, and the results were checked against IGoR. Hypergeometric tests were used in a later analysis to score TCR-TCR, TCR-HLA and TCR-CMV co-occurrence, with a repertoire-size bias correction applied to the TCR pairs. False discovery rates were estimated in a later analysis by permuting HLA or CMV assignments 20 times. In a later analysis, co-occurring TCRs were grouped with DBSCAN, and TCRdist sequence similarity was added when clustering was performed within HLA-allele-positive subsets. Repertoires with fewer than 30,000 or more than 120,000 public chains, plus five repertoires with anomalous nucleotide sharing, were excluded from co-occurrence clustering. TCRdb obtained this table from immuneACCESS and retained in-frame rearrangements with V and J assigned. These tables miss some clones; where compared with another copy, unresolved V genes account for less than half of the shortfall, and the remainder is unexplained. That table is the source of V, J and clone size, and D and trimming were worked out from the DNA. The sample data list about 190,000 clones, and about four fifths of these were observed just once. About 2.6% of the sample is taken by the ten largest.

As for this clone: Its recognized antigen is unknown. It has no much larger one-base neighbor in the sample; base qualities were not kept.

The CDR3, from cysteine to phenylalanine, totals 13 residues. The DNA shown is the 39-base CDR3, in frame from base 1. The germline V gene (reference sequence) yields GTSNPN for CDR1 and SVGIG for CDR2. V has 3 bases trimmed and J has 7 bases trimmed; junction bases matching no gene number 5. Sequenced material: PBMCs. The TCR originated in a woman between 45 and 65 years old in good health and CMV-seropositive. In this chain, TRBV30 is recombined with TRBJ2-4, and TRBD2 matches 8 of the central bases. In nucleotides, the sequence is TGTGCCTGGAGCGCGGGGGGCGCGAACATTCAGTACTTC. The translation is CAWSAGGANIQYF.